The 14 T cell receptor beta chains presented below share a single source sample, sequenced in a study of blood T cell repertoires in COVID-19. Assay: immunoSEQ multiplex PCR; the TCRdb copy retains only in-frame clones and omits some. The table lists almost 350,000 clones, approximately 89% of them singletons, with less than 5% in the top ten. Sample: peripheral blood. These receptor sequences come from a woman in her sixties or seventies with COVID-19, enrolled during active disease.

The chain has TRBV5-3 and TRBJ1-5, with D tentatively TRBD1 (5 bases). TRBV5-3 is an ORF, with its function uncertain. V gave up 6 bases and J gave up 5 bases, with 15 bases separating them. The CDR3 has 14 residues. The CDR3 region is CARNGSGDYQPQHF. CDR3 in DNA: TGTGCCAGAAACGGTTCGGGGGATTATCAGCCCCAGCATTTT.

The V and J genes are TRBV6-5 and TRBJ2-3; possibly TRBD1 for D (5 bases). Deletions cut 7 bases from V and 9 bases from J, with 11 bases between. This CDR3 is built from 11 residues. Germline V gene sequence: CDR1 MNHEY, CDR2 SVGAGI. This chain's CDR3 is CASKGFGTQYF. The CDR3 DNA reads TGTGCCAGCAAGGGGTTTGGGACGCAGTATTTT.

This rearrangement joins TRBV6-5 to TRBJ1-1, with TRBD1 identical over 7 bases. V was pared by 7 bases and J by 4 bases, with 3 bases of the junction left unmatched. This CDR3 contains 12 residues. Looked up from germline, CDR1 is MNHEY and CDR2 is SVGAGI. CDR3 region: CASNNRGTEAFF. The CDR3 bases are TGTGCCAGCAACAACAGGGGCACTGAAGCTTTCTTT.

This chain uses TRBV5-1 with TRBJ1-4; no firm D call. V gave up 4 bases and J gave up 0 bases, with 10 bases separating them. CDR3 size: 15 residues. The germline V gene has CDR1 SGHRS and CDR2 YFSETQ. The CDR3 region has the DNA TGCGCCAGCAGCGACGACGGAGCAACTAATGAAAAACTGTTTTTT. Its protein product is CASSDDGATNEKLFF.

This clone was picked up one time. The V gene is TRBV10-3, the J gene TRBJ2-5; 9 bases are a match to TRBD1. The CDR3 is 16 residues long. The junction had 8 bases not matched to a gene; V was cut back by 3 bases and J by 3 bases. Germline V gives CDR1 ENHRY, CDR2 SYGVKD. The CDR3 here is CAISDGRDRAKETQYF. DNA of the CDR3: TGTGCCATCAGTGACGGGCGGGACAGGGCGAAAGAGACCCAGTACTTC.

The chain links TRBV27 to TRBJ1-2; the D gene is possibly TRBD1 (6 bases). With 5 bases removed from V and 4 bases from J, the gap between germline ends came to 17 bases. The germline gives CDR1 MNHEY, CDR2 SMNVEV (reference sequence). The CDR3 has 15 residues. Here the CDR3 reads CASSRETGGAYGYTF. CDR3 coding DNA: TGTGCCAGCAGTAGGGAGACAGGAGGAGCCTATGGCTACACCTTC.

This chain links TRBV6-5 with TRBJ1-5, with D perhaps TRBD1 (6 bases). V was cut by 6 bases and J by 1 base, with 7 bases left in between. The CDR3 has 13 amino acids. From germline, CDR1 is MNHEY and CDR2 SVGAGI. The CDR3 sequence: CASSDRSNQPQHF. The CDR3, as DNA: TGTGCCAGCAGCGACAGGAGCAATCAGCCCCAGCATTTT.

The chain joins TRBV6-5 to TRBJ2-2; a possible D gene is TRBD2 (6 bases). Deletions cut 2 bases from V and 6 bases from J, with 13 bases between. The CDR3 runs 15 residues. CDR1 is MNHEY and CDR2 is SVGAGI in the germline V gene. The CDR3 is CASSYGQGGAGELFF. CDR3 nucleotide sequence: TGTGCCAGCAGTTACGGCCAGGGAGGTGCCGGGGAGCTGTTTTTT.

CDR3 protein: CAISSREGYEQYF. CDR3 DNA sequence: TGTGCCATCAGCTCGAGGGAGGGCTACGAGCAGTACTTC. The chain is built from TRBV10-3 and TRBJ2-7; 7 positions agree with TRBD2. J was trimmed by 3 bases and V by 6 bases; bases with no gene match: 5. The length of the CDR3 is 13 residues. The germline V gene encodes CDR1 ENHRY and CDR2 SYGVKD.

CDR3 loop: CASSPPTAPQYF. CDR3 nucleotide sequence: TGTGCCAGCTCACCACCGACAGCCCCCCAGTACTTC. This sequence joins TRBV18 and TRBJ2-5, with D possibly matching TRBD1 (5 bases). This CDR3 has 12 residues. Trimming pared 0 bases from V and 9 bases from J, leaving 8 bases between. The V gene's germline CDR1 is KGHSH and CDR2 LQKENI.

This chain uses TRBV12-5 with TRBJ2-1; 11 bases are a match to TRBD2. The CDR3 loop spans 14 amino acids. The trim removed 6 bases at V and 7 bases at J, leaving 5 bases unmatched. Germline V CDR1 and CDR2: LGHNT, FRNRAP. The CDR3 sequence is CASGGTSGLNEQFF. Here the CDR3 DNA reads TGTGCTAGTGGCGGGACTAGCGGATTGAATGAGCAGTTCTTC.

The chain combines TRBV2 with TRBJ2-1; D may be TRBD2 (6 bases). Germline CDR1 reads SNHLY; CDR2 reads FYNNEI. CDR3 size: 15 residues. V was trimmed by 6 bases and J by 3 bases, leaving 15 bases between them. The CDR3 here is CASRVSSGLYNEQFF. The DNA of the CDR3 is TGTGCCAGCAGGGTCTCCTCGGGACTCTACAATGAGCAGTTCTTC.

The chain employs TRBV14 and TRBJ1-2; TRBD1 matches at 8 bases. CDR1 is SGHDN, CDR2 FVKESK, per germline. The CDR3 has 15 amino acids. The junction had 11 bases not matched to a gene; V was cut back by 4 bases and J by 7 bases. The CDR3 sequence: CASSPWTGIFAGYTF. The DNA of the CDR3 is TGTGCCAGCAGCCCCTGGACAGGGATCTTTGCTGGCTACACCTTC.

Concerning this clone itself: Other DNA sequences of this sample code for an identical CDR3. The CDR3 DNA sequence: TGTGCCAGCAGCCTACAGGAGAACACTGAAGCTTTCTTT. This encodes CASSLQENTEAFF. The chain has TRBV7-3 and TRBJ1-1; D might be TRBD1 (5 bases). V gave up 5 bases and J gave up 1 base, with 8 bases separating them. Germline loops: CDR1 SGHTA, CDR2 FQGTGA. The CDR3 length is 13 residues. Full variable domain (rest looked up from reference TRBV7-3 and TRBJ1-1): GAGVSQTPSNKVTEKGKYVELRCDPISGHTALYWYRQSLGQGPEFLIYFQGTGAADDSGLPNDRFFAVRPEGSVSTLKIQRTERGDSAVYLCASSLQENTEAFFGQGTRLTVV.